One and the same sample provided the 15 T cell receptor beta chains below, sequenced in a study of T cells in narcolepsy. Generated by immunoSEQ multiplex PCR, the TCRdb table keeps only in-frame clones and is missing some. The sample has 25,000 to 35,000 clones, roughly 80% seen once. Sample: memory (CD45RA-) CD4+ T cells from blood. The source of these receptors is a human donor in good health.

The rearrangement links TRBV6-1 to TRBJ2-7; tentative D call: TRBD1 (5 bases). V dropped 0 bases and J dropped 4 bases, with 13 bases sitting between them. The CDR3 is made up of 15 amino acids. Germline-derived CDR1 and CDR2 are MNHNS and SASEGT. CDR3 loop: CASSEADRGPYEQYF. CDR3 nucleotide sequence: TGTGCCAGCAGTGAAGCCGATAGGGGCCCATACGAGCAGTACTTC.

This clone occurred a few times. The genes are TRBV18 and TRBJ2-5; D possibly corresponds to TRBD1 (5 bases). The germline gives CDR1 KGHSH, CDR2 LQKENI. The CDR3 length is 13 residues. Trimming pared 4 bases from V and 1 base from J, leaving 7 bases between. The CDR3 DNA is TGTGCCAGCTCACAGGGGTCCCAAGAGACCCAGTACTTC. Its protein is CASSQGSQETQYF.

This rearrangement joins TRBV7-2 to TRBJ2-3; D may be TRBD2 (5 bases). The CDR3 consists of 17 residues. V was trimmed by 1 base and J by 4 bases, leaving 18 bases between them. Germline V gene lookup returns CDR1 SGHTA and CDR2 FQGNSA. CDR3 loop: CASSLGNPGRSSDTQYF. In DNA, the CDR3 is TGTGCCAGCAGCTTAGGGAATCCGGGGAGATCTTCAGATACGCAGTATTTT.

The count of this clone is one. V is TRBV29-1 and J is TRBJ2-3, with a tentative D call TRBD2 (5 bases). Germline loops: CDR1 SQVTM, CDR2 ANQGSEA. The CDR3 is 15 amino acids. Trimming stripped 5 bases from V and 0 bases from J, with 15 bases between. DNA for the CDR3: TGCAGCGTTCGGCCCACGGGAACTAGCACAGATACGCAGTATTTT. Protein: CSVRPTGTSTDTQYF.

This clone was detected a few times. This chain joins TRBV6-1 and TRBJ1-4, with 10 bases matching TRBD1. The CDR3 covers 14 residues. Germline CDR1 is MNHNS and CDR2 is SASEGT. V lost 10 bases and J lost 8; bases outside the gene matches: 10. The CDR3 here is CATGQDRGREKLFF. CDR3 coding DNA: TGTGCCACAGGACAGGACAGGGGGAGAGAAAAACTGTTTTTT.

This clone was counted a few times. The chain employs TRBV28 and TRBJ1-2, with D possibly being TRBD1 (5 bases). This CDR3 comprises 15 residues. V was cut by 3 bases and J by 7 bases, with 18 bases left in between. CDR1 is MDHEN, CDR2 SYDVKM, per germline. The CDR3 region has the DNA TGTGCCAGCAGTTTGATGGTGGGGCCCCGCTCTGGCTACACCTTC. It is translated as CASSLMVGPRSGYTF.

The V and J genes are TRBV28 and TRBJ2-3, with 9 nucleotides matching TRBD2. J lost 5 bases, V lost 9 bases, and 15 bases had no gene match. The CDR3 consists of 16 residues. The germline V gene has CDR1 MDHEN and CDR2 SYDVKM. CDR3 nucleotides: TGTGCCAGTTCCTCGGGGCTAGCGGGGTGGGTAGATACGCAGTATTTT. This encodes CASSSGLAGWVDTQYF. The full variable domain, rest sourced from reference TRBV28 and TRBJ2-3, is DVKVTQSSRYLVKRTGEKVFLECVQDMDHENMFWYRQDPGLGLRLIYFSYDVKMKEKGDIPEGYSVSREKKERFSLILESASTNQTSMYLCASSSGLAGWVDTQYFGPGTRLTVL.

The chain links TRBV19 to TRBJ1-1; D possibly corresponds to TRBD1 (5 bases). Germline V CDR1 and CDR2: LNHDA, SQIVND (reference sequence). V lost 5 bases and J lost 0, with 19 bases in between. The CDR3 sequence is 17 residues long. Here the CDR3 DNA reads TGTGCCAGTAGTGTAGGACACAAGAGCTTCATGAACACTGAAGCTTTCTTT. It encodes CASSVGHKSFMNTEAFF. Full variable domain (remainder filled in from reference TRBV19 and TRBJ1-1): DGGITQSPKYLFRKEGQNVTLSCEQNLNHDAMYWYRQDPGQGLRLIYYSQIVNDFQKGDIAEGYSVSREKKESFPLTVTSAQKNPTAFYLCASSVGHKSFMNTEAFFGQGTRLTVV.

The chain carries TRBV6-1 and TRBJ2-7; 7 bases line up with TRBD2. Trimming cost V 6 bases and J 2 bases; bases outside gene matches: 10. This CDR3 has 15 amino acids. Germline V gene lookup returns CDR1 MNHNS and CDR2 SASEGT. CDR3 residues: CASRVTGTTPYEQYF. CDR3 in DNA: TGTGCCAGCAGGGTCACCGGGACTACTCCCTACGAGCAGTACTTC.

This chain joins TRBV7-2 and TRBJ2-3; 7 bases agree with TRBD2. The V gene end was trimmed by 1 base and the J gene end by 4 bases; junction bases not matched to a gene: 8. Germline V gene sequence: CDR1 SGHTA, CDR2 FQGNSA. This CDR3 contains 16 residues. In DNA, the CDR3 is TGTGCCAGCAGCTTAGATCTCGGGGGGAAGTCAGATACGCAGTATTTT. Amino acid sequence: CASSLDLGGKSDTQYF.

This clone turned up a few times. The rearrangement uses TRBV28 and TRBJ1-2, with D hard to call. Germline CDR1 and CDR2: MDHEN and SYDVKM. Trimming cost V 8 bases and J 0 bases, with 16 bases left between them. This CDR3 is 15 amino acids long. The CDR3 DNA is TGTGCCAGCCAAAACGGACGGGCGGCTAACTATGGCTACACCTTC. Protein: CASQNGRAANYGYTF.

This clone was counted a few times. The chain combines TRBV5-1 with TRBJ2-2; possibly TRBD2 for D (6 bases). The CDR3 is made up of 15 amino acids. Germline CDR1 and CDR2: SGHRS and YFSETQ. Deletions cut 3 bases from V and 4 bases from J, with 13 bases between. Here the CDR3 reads CASSSIVGGTGELFF. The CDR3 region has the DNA TGCGCCAGCAGCTCCATTGTGGGGGGCACCGGGGAGCTGTTTTTT.

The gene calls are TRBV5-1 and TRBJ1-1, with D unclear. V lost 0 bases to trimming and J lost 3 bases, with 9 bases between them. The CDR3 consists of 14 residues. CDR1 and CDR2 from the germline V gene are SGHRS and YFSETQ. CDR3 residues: CASSLGGKDTEAFF. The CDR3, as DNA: TGCGCCAGCAGCTTGGGAGGTAAGGACACTGAAGCTTTCTTT.

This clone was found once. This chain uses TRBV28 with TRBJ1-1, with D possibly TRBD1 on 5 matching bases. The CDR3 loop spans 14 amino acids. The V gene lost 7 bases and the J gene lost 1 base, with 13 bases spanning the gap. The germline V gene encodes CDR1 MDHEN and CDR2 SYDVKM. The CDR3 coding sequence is TGTGCCAGCACTCTAGGGGTGTCGAACACTGAAGCTTTCTTT. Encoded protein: CASTLGVSNTEAFF.

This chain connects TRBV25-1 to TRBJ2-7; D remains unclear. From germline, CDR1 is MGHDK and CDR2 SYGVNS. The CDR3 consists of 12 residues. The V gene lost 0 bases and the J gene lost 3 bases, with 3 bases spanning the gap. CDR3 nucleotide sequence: TGTGCCAGCAGTGAATACAACTACGAGCAGTACTTC. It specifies CASSEYNYEQYF.